This T cell receptor beta chain was retrieved from a study of blood T cell repertoires in COVID-19. The wider study: Italy, Spain and the United States were the sources of the convalescent and acute COVID-19 samples. Nucleic acid was either cDNA or gDNA, and it came from T cells, B-cell-depleted T cells, or PBMCs.

Original data processing: How many nucleated cells were present was estimated from reference gene primer amplification. Profiled with immunoSEQ multiplex PCR; TCRdb holds only in-frame clones, not every one. V and J calls and clone size are copied from that table; D and trimming were computed from the DNA. The table has hundreds of thousands of clones, 70% to 90% seen once. Residents of under 25 US areas, aged roughly 18 to 89 years, made up the participants. CDR1 and CDR2 (germline): LNHDA, SQIVND (reference sequence). The ends were cut back, 1 base at V and 2 bases at J, with 15 bases in the middle. The CDR3 totals 17 residues.

This chain uses TRBV19 with TRBJ1-5, with D possibly matching TRBD1 (6 bases). This receptor was identified in a woman between 18 and 30 years old with acute COVID-19. Sequencing used PBMCs or T cells enriched from blood (not recorded which). The CDR3 nucleotides are TGTGCCAGTAGTATAGGTTCAAAGGGGGGGGGCAATCAGCCCCAGCATTTT. It is translated as CASSIGSKGGGNQPQHF.